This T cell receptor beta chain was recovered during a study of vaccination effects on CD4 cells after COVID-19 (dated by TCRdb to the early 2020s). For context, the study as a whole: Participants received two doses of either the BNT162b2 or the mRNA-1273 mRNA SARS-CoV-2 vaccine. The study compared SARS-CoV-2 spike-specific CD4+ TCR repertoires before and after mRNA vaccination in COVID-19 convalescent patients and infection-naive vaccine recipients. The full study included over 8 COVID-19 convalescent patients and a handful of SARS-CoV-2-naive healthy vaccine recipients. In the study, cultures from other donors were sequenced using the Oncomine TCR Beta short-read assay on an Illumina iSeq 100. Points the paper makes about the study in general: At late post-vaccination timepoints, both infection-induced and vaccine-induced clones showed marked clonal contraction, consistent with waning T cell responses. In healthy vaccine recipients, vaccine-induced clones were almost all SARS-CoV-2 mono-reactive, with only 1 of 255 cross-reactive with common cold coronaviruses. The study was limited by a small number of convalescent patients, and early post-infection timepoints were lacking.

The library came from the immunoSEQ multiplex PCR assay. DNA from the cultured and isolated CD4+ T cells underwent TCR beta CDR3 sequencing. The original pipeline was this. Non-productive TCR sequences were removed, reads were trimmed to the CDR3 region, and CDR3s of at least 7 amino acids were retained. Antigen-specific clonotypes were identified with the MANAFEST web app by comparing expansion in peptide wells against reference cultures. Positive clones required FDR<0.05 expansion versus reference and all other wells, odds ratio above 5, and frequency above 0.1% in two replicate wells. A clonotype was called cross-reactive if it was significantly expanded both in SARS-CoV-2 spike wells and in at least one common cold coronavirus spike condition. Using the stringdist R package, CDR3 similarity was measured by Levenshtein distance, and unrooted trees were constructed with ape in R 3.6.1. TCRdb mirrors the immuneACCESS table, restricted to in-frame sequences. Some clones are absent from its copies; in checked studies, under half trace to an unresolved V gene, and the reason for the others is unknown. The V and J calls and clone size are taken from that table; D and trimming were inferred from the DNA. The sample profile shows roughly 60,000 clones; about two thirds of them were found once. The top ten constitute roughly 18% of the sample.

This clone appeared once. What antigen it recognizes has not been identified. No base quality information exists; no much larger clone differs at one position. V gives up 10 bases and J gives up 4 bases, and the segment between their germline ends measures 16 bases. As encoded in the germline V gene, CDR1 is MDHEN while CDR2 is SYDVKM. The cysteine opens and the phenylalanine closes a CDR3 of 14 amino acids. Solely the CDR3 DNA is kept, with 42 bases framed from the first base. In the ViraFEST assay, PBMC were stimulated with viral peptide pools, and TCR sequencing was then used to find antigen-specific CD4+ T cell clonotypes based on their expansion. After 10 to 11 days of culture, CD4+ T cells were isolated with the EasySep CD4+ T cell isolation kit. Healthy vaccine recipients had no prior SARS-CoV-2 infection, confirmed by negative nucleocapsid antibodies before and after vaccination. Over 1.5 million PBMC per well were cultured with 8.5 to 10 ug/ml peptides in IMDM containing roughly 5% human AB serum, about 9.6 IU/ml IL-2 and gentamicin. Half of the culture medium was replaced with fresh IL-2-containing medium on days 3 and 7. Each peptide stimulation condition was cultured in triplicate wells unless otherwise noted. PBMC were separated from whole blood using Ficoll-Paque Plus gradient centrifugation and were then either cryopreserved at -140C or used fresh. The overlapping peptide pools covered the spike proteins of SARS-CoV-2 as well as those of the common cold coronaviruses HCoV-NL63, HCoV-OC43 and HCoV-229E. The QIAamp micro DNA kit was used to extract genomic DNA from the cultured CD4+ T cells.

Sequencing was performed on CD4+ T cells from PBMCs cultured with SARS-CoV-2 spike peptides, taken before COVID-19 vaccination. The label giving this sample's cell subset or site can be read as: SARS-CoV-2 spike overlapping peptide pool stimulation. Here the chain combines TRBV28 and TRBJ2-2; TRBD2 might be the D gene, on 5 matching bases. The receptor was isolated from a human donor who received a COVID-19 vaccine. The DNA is TGTGCCAATCCAACCCGACGGGGCACCGGGGAGCTGTTTTTT. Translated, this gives CANPTRRGTGELFF.